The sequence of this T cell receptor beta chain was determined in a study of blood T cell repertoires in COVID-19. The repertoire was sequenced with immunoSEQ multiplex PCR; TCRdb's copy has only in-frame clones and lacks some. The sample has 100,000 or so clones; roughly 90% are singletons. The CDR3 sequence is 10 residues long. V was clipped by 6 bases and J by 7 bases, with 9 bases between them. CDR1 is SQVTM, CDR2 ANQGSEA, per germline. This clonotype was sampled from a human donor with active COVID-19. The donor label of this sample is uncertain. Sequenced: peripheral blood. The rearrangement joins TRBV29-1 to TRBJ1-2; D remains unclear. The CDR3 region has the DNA TGCAGCGTCTGGAGCGGTGGCTACACCTTC. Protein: CSVWSGGYTF. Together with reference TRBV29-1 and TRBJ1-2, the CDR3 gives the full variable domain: SAVISQKPSRDICQRGTSLTIQCQVDSQVTMMFWYRQQPGQSLTLIATANQGSEATYESGFVIDKFPISRPNLTFSTLTVSNMSPEDSSIYLCSVWSGGYTFGSGTRLTVV.